This TCR beta chain was sequenced during a study of graft-versus-host responses after intestinal transplantation. This clone is deemed large. The CDR3 runs to 14 residues. Deletions cut 1 base from V and 7 bases from J, with 11 bases between. The germline V gene has CDR1 MGHRA and CDR2 YSYEKL. Co-plating was performed using 200,000 CFSE-labeled responder cells and 200,000 irradiated, violet-dye-labeled stimulator cells. Sorting was performed after the reaction on proliferating CFSE-low CD3+CD4+ and CD3+CD8+ responders. Data came from immunoSEQ multiplex PCR; TCRdb stores just in-frame clones and leaves some out. The sample holds under 2,000 clones, roughly 40% seen once.

This sequence originates from a human patient who was an organ donor for intestinal transplantation. Sequenced here: alloreactive CD8+ T cells from a mixed lymphocyte reaction culture, sampled before transplantation. Noted subset: CFSE-low proliferating T cells sorted from roughly six-day pre-transplant mixed lymphocyte reaction (GvH or HvG direction). V is TRBV4-1 and J is TRBJ2-1; unclear D gene. This chain's CDR3 is CASSQVVPGNEQFF. The DNA of the CDR3 is TGCGCCAGCAGCCAAGTTGTCCCGGGTAATGAGCAGTTCTTC.